The present entry profiles one T cell receptor beta chain with its context. The CDR3 spans 17 residues. Germline loops: CDR1 MGHRA, CDR2 YSYEKL. The germline V and J ends were trimmed by 0 bases and 6 bases, with 15 bases remaining between them. These data originate in a study of blood T cell repertoires in COVID-19. TCRdb's copy holds only in-frame clones and misses some; the assay was immunoSEQ multiplex PCR. The data contain about 430,000 clones, 70% to 90% of them singletons. This chain uses TRBV4-1 with TRBJ1-6; D is ambiguous. Sequenced material: PBMCs or T cells enriched from blood (not recorded which). The source is a woman aged 18-35 years who had been exposed to COVID-19. The CDR3 spells CASSQEAAPNTNSPLHF. CDR3 coding DNA: TGCGCCAGCAGCCAAGAGGCGGCCCCGAACACTAATTCACCCCTCCACTTT.